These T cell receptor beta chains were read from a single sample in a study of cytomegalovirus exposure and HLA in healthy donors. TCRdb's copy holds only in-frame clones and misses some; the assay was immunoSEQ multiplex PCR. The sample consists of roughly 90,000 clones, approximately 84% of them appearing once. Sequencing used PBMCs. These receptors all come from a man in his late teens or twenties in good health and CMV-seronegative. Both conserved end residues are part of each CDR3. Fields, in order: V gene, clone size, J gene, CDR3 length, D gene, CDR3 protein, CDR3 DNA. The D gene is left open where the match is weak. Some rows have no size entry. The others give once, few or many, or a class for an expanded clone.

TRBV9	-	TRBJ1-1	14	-	CASSPPGGGSEAFF	TGTGCCAGCAGCCCTCCCGGGGGTGGGTCTGAAGCTTTCTTT
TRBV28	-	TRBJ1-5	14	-	CASSLGQGTQPQHF	TGTGCCAGCAGTTTAGGGCAGGGGACCCAGCCCCAGCATTTT
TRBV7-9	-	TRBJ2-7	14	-	CASSLVLTPSEQYF	TGTGCCAGCAGCTTAGTCCTAACCCCCTCCGAGCAGTACTTC
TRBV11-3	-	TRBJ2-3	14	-	CASSISRGADTQYF	TGTGCCAGCAGCATCTCCAGGGGCGCAGATACGCAGTATTTT
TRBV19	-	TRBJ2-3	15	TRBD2	CASRVSSGKGDTQYF	TGTGCCAGTAGGGTCAGCAGCGGGAAGGGGGATACGCAGTATTTT
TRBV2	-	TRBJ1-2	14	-	CASSGSRGLPTYTF	TGTGCCAGCAGTGGAAGTAGGGGACTCCCCACCTACACCTTC
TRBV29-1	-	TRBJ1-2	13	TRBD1	CSVNDRGREGYTF	TGCAGCGTTAATGACAGGGGGCGGGAGGGCTACACCTTC
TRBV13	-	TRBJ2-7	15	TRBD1	CATAVSGQGFHEQYF	TGTGCCACCGCAGTATCAGGACAGGGCTTCCACGAGCAGTACTTC
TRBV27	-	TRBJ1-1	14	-	CASSLGPENTEAFF	TGTGCCAGCAGTTTAGGGCCTGAGAACACTGAAGCTTTCTTT
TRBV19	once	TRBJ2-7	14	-	CASTGSGRTYEQYF	TGTGCCAGTACGGGCAGTGGGAGGACCTACGAGCAGTACTTC
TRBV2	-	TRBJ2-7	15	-	CASSEVGSRTYEQYF	TGTGCCAGCAGTGAAGTCGGGAGTCGGACCTACGAGCAGTACTTC
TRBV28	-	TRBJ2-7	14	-	CASKGGTNSYEQYF	TGTGCCAGCAAAGGAGGTACTAACTCCTACGAGCAGTACTTC
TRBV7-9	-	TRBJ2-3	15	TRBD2	CASSLGTSGTDTQYF	TGTGCCAGCAGCCTCGGGACTAGCGGCACAGATACGCAGTATTTT
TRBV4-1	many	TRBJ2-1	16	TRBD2	CASSQVSAGGPGEQFF	TGCGCCAGCAGCCAAGTATCAGCGGGAGGGCCAGGGGAGCAGTTCTTC
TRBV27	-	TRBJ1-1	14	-	CASSLWGEGTEAFF	TGTGCCAGCAGTTTATGGGGGGAGGGCACTGAAGCTTTCTTT
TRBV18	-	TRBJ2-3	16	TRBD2	CASSLRTSGSADTQYF	TGTGCCAGCTCACTAAGGACTAGCGGGAGCGCAGATACGCAGTATTTT